This T cell receptor (beta chain) was captured in a study of blood T cell repertoires in COVID-19. Clinical histories supplied by participants themselves formed the basis of cohort assignment. Authors' methods: How many nucleated cells were present was estimated from reference gene primer amplification. Only in-frame clones appear in the TCRdb table, and some are missing; sequencing was by immunoSEQ multiplex PCR. V and J calls and clone size come straight from that table; D and trimming were deduced from the DNA. The data show about 400,000 clones, around nine tenths seen once. The sample was PBMCs or T cells enriched from blood (not recorded which). This clonotype originated in a woman in her 30s who had recovered from COVID-19.

The CDR3 DNA reads as TGTGCCAGCTCCCGAGGACAGGGCGGCAATGAGCAGTTCTTC. Translated: CASSRGQGGNEQFF. V and J are TRBV18 and TRBJ2-1; 8 nucleotides align to TRBD1. The V gene end was trimmed by 6 bases and the J gene end by 6 bases; junction bases not matched to a gene: 7. From germline, CDR1 is KGHSH and CDR2 LQKENI. This CDR3 is 14 amino acids long.